The 18 T cell receptor beta chains below were found in one sample sequenced in a study of shared clonotypes between healthy human individuals (dated by TCRdb to the early 2020s). The library was generated by the immunoSEQ multiplex PCR assay. This is the immuneACCESS table as TCRdb keeps it, with only in-frame sequences that have V and J called. A part of the clones is gone; compared with another copy, unresolved V genes explain less than half, and the rest is unexplained. In all, the sample holds about 680,000 clones, and 55% to 75% of those were seen once. In total, the top ten clones hold about 1.8% of the sample. Sequencing input: memory CD4+ T cells sorted from blood. The sample's cell subset or site label, in plain terms: CD45RA-negative fraction. Every receptor here comes from a woman aged 25 to 39 in good health.

The sample holds one count of this clone. The chain links TRBV7-9 to TRBJ2-2; D is possibly TRBD2 (6 bases). This CDR3 is built from 18 residues. The germline V gene has CDR1 SEHNR and CDR2 FQNEAQ (reference sequence). Trimming removed 2 bases at V and 7 bases at J, with 23 bases between. CDR3 sequence: CASSLFGVSGALGGELFF. DNA for the CDR3: TGTGCCAGCAGCTTATTTGGAGTATCGGGAGCTTTAGGCGGGGAGCTGTTTTTT. Full variable domain (remainder filled in from reference TRBV7-9 and TRBJ2-2): DTGVSQNPRHKITKRGQNVTFRCDPISEHNRLYWYRQTLGQGPEFLTYFQNEAQLEKSRLLSDRFSAERPKGSFSTLEIQRTEQGDSAMYLCASSLFGVSGALGGELFFGEGSRLTVL.

The chain links TRBV7-2 to TRBJ2-3, with D possibly TRBD2 on 6 matching bases. Between the trimmed V and J ends, which lost 5 bases and 5 bases, there was a span of 17 bases. The CDR3 contains 15 residues. The germline V gene has CDR1 SGHTA and CDR2 FQGNSA. Here the CDR3 DNA reads TGTGCCAGCAGCCCGGAGTGGCAAGCGGGAGATACGCAGTATTTT. Its protein product is CASSPEWQAGDTQYF.

V is TRBV5-1 and J is TRBJ2-1; D call uncertain. The V and J ends lost 1 base and 9 bases respectively, with 11 bases between them. The CDR3 contains 13 residues. The V gene's germline CDR1 is SGHRS and CDR2 YFSETQ. Here the CDR3 reads CASSLRARGEQFF. For the CDR3, the DNA is TGCGCCAGCAGCTTGCGCGCCAGAGGTGAGCAGTTCTTC. Together with reference TRBV5-1 and TRBJ2-1, the CDR3 gives the full variable domain: KAGVTQTPRYLIKTRGQQVTLSCSPISGHRSVSWYQQTPGQGLQFLFEYFSETQRNKGNFPGRFSGRQFSNSRSEMNVSTLELGDSALYLCASSLRARGEQFFGPGTRLTVL.

The chain couples TRBV14 to TRBJ2-5, with D perhaps matching TRBD2 (6 bases). The J call could be wrong; TRBJ2-7 is a better fit for the DNA end. CDR1 is SGHDN, CDR2 FVKESK, per germline. The CDR3 loop spans 15 amino acids. CDR3 nucleotides: TGTGCCAGCAGCCAGCGCCCGGGACTTACCTACGAGCAGTACTTC. Amino acids: CASSQRPGLTYEQYF.

CDR3 region: CASSERQFASSDTQYF. CDR3 DNA sequence: TGTGCCAGCAGCGAAAGACAGTTCGCCAGTTCAGATACGCAGTATTTT. V and J are TRBV9 and TRBJ2-3, with a weak D call TRBD1 (5 bases). Germline V gene lookup returns CDR1 SGDLS and CDR2 YYNGEE. V shed 3 bases and J shed 4 bases, with 18 bases lying between them. The CDR3 loop spans 16 amino acids.

The chain couples TRBV19 to TRBJ2-5, with a weak D call TRBD1 (6 bases). CDR1 and CDR2 from the germline V gene are LNHDA and SQIVND (reference sequence). CDR3 length: 14 residues. The V and J ends lost 5 bases and 5 bases respectively, with 15 bases between them. For the CDR3, the DNA is TGTGCCAGTAGTTGGCAGGGGCGCGTGGAGACCCAGTACTTC. This translates into CASSWQGRVETQYF.

This clone showed up just a few times. The genes are TRBV30 and TRBJ2-7, with 7 bases identical to TRBD1. This CDR3 region has 13 residues. Germline lookup yields CDR1 GTSNPN and CDR2 SVGIG (reference sequence). V shed 3 bases and J 7 bases; nucleotides not matched to a gene: 9. CDR3 nucleotides: TGTGCCTGGAGACGGGACAGTTCGAAGGAGCAGTACTTC. Protein sequence: CAWRRDSSKEQYF.

This sequence joins TRBV2 and TRBJ1-1; D gene unclear. CDR3 size: 15 residues. Trimming stripped 0 bases from V and 2 bases from J, with 10 bases between. The V gene's germline CDR1 is SNHLY and CDR2 FYNNEI. The CDR3 is CASSEAPPQNTEAFF. In DNA form, the CDR3 reads TGTGCCAGCAGTGAAGCGCCCCCCCAAAACACTGAAGCTTTCTTT.

This sequence joins TRBV5-1 and TRBJ2-3; D not resolved. CDR3 length equals 14 residues. The V and J ends lost 4 bases and 0 bases respectively, with 9 bases between them. CDR1 SGHRS and CDR2 YFSETQ come from the germline V gene. The CDR3 bases are TGCGCCAGCAGCCTGTTGGTTAGCACAGATACGCAGTATTTT. This gives the protein CASSLLVSTDTQYF. Supplemented by reference TRBV5-1 and TRBJ2-3, the full variable domain reads KAGVTQTPRYLIKTRGQQVTLSCSPISGHRSVSWYQQTPGQGLQFLFEYFSETQRNKGNFPGRFSGRQFSNSRSEMNVSTLELGDSALYLCASSLLVSTDTQYFGPGTRLTVL.

The chain combines TRBV28 with TRBJ2-3, with D perhaps given as TRBD1 or TRBD2 (5 bases each). Trimming removed 4 bases at V and 0 bases at J, with 14 bases between. The CDR3 extends over 16 amino acids. Germline assignment: CDR1 MDHEN and CDR2 SYDVKM. CDR3 coding DNA: TGTGCCAGCAGTTCCTCCGGGACCCCTAGCACAGATACGCAGTATTTT. Amino acid sequence: CASSSSGTPSTDTQYF.

V is TRBV5-1 and J is TRBJ2-3, with D hard to call. V lost 0 bases and J 0 bases, leaving 17 bases between the germline ends. CDR3 length equals 18 residues. The germline V gene encodes CDR1 SGHRS and CDR2 YFSETQ. CDR3 sequence: CASSLDPSYVSSTDTQYF. In DNA, the CDR3 is TGCGCCAGCAGCTTGGACCCCAGTTACGTTAGCAGCACAGATACGCAGTATTTT.

The chain links TRBV11-2 to TRBJ1-2; 11 nucleotides agree with TRBD1. The junction had 1 base not matched to a gene; V was cut back by 0 bases and J by 7 bases. Germline CDR1 and CDR2: SGHAT and FQNNGV. This CDR3 has 14 residues. The CDR3 DNA is TGTGCCAGCAGCTTAGAGGGACAGGGGGTTGGCTACACCTTC. Translated, it gives CASSLEGQGVGYTF.

The V call is TRBV5-1, the J call TRBJ2-7; D possibly corresponds to TRBD2 (5 bases). This CDR3 has 15 amino acids. Trimming took 4 bases from V and 4 from J, leaving 18 bases between them. Germline V CDR1 and CDR2: SGHRS, YFSETQ. Here the CDR3 reads CASSRLPGPDYEQYF. The CDR3 DNA follows: TGCGCCAGCAGCCGACTACCCGGCCCTGATTACGAGCAGTACTTC.

This chain uses TRBV18 with TRBJ1-5, with 8 bases lining up with TRBD1. Germline V gene sequence: CDR1 KGHSH, CDR2 LQKENI. This CDR3 spans 16 amino acids. V gave up 6 bases and J gave up 0 bases; unmatched junction bases: 7. The CDR3: CASSPAGGYSNQPQHF. CDR3 DNA sequence: TGTGCCAGCTCGCCCGCAGGGGGCTATAGCAATCAGCCCCAGCATTTT. The full variable domain, completed using reference TRBV18 and TRBJ1-5, is NAGVMQNPRHLVRRRGQEARLRCSPMKGHSHVYWYRQLPEEGLKFMVYLQKENIIDESGMPKERFSAEFPKEGPSILRIQQVVRGDSAAYFCASSPAGGYSNQPQHFGDGTRLSIL.

This clone has a count of ten or more. The chain combines TRBV18 with TRBJ2-1, with D unclear. V lost 3 bases and J lost 9, with 9 bases in between. The CDR3 is 12 amino acids. CDR1 and CDR2 from the germline V gene are KGHSH and LQKENI. In DNA form, the CDR3 reads TGTGCCAGCTCACCCGGCGATAGTGAGCAGTTCTTC. Translating it yields CASSPGDSEQFF.

This chain links TRBV27 with TRBJ2-3; possible D gene TRBD1, 6 bases. The CDR3 length is 15 residues. V was trimmed by 5 bases and J by 3 bases, leaving 15 bases between them. Looked up from germline, CDR1 is MNHEY and CDR2 is SMNVEV (reference sequence). The chain's CDR3 is CASSRSGEDTDTQYF. In DNA form, the CDR3 reads TGTGCCAGCAGTCGCTCAGGGGAAGATACAGATACGCAGTATTTT.

The chain carries TRBV7-8 and TRBJ2-7; 11 bases fit TRBD2. Trimming took 4 bases from V and 2 from J; bases not matched to a gene: 10. Germline V CDR1 and CDR2: SGHVS, FQNEAQ. This CDR3 contains 17 residues. CDR3 sequence: CASSSWGTSGITYEQYF. CDR3 sequence (DNA): TGTGCCAGCAGCTCATGGGGGACTAGCGGAATAACCTACGAGCAGTACTTC. The entire variable domain, with the rest obtained from reference TRBV7-8 and TRBJ2-7, is as follows: GAGVSQSPRYKVAKRGQDVALRCDPISGHVSLFWYQQALGQGPEFLTYFQNEAQLDKSGLPSDRFFAERPEGSVSTLKIQRTQQEDSAVYLCASSSWGTSGITYEQYFGPGTRLTVT.

J is TRBJ1-1 and V is TRBV15; 7 nucleotides agree with TRBD1. V was pared by 0 bases and J by 5 bases, with 6 bases of the junction left unmatched. This CDR3 contains 15 residues. Germline assignment: CDR1 LNHNV and CDR2 YYDKDF (reference sequence). In DNA, the CDR3 is TGTGCCACCAGCAGAGATCGACAGGGAGGGACTGAAGCTTTCTTT. Translated, it gives CATSRDRQGGTEAFF. Full variable domain (remainder filled in from reference TRBV15 and TRBJ1-1): DAMVIQNPRYQVTQFGKPVTLSCSQTLNHNVMYWYQQKSSQAPKLLFHYYDKDFNNEADTPDNFQSRRPNTSFCFLDIRSPGLGDTAMYLCATSRDRQGGTEAFFGQGTRLTVV.